These 8 T cell receptor beta chains came from one sample sequenced in a study of memory CD4+ T cells and cytomegalovirus serostatus. The repertoire was sequenced with immunoSEQ multiplex PCR; TCRdb's copy has only in-frame clones and lacks some. The sample shows around 50,000 clones, about 78% of them seen only once. Single viable CD3+CD4+CD8-CD45RO+ cells were sorted as the memory CD4+ T cells. The sample taken for sequencing was memory CD4+ T cells from blood. Receptors originate from an adult in good health and CMV-seronegative.

The chain has TRBV27 and TRBJ2-7, with D unclear. The CDR3 runs to 16 residues. V gave up 2 bases and J gave up 4 bases, with 18 bases separating them. Germline V gene data show CDR1 as MNHEY and CDR2 as SMNVEV (reference sequence). The CDR3: CASSLEAFPPGYEQYF. The CDR3 nucleotides read TGTGCCAGCAGTTTAGAGGCCTTCCCTCCTGGTTACGAGCAGTACTTC.

For the CDR3, the DNA is TGTGCCAGCAGCCGCGACAGGGGGTGGCGAGAGACCCAGTACTTC. This translates into CASSRDRGWRETQYF. The chain carries TRBV7-9 and TRBJ2-5; 9 positions agree with TRBD1. The V and J ends lost 5 bases and 4 bases, in that order; junction bases with no gene match: 8. The CDR3 is 15 residues long. Germline CDR1 SEHNR, CDR2 FQNEAQ (reference sequence). The full variable domain, rest sourced from reference TRBV7-9 and TRBJ2-5, is DTGVSQNPRHKITKRGQNVTFRCDPISEHNRLYWYRQTLGQGPEFLTYFQNEAQLEKSRLLSDRFSAERPKGSFSTLEIQRTEQGDSAMYLCASSRDRGWRETQYFGPGTRLLVL.

The V gene is TRBV27, the J gene TRBJ1-5; D is possibly TRBD1 (5 bases). Germline assignment: CDR1 MNHEY and CDR2 SMNVEV (reference sequence). The V end was cut by 6 bases, the J end by 8 bases, with 14 bases between. The CDR3 length is 13 residues. This CDR3 is CASSRGAWEPQHF. The CDR3 DNA reads TGTGCCAGCAGCCGCGGGGCCTGGGAGCCCCAGCATTTT.

A note on this clone: This CDR3 is also generated by other DNA sequences in the sample. This chain links TRBV6-1 with TRBJ1-2; TRBD1 might be the D (5 bases). This CDR3 is built from 13 residues. V was clipped by 5 bases and J by 3 bases, with 10 bases between them. The germline gives CDR1 MNHNS, CDR2 SASEGT. The CDR3 region is CASSRGTDYGYTF. As DNA, the CDR3 is TGTGCCAGCAGTAGGGGCACCGACTATGGCTACACCTTC.

The CDR3 DNA follows: TGCGCCAGCAGTAGGGGGGGGCTCAGAGACAGAGGCAATGAGCAGTTCTTC. It codes for CASSRGGLRDRGNEQFF. The gene calls are TRBV10-2 and TRBJ2-1, with a possible D match to TRBD2 (7 bases). Germline CDR1 is WSHSY and CDR2 is SAAADI. V was cut by 5 bases and J by 6 bases, with 23 bases left in between. This CDR3 spans 17 amino acids.

This clone was recorded only once. The chain combines TRBV27 with TRBJ2-7; TRBD1 matches 10 bases. The CDR3 length is 15 residues. After removal of 4 bases from V and 8 bases from J, the junction contained 11 bases not matched to a gene. Germline assignment: CDR1 MNHEY and CDR2 SMNVEV (reference sequence). CDR3 in amino acids: CASSSPGQGSIKQYF. CDR3 DNA: TGTGCCAGCAGTTCTCCGGGACAGGGGAGTATCAAGCAGTACTTC.

The V and J genes are TRBV19 and TRBJ1-4; TRBD1 is a possible D gene (6 bases). The CDR3 is 17 amino acids. CDR1 and CDR2 (germline): LNHDA, SQIVND (reference sequence). The ends were cut back, 9 bases at V and 0 bases at J, with 20 bases in the middle. DNA of the CDR3: TGTGCCAGCAAGATTACAGGGAGGCCTTCAACTAATGAAAAACTGTTTTTT. Translating it yields CASKITGRPSTNEKLFF.

This chain links TRBV5-1 with TRBJ1-3, with D possibly TRBD1 on 6 matching bases. Germline V gene sequence: CDR1 SGHRS, CDR2 YFSETQ. This CDR3 has 15 residues. Trimming cost V 0 bases and J 4 bases, with 11 bases left between them. The CDR3 DNA is TGCGCCAGCAGCTTGGAGGGGGAGGCCGGAAACACCATATATTTT. This codes for CASSLEGEAGNTIYF.